The 25 T cell receptor beta chains given below trace back to one sample, sequenced in a study of beta chain features in type 1 diabetes. These receptors' targets are unknown. General observations from the study: In every one of the four CD4+ subsets, TCRB CDR3s were moderately but significantly shorter in Type 1 diabetes patients.

Of the isolated RNA, all was reverse transcribed, and so the sequenced material was expressed TCRB transcripts. The data were produced by immunoSEQ multiplex PCR, yet TCRdb's version contains in-frame clones alone and is incomplete. The sample consists of 250,000 to 350,000 clones, approximately 14% of them appearing once. The specimen sequenced was naive CD4+ T cells from blood. These receptors all stem from a man younger than 40 with type 1 diabetes.

The chain couples TRBV18 to TRBJ2-7, with D perhaps matching TRBD1 (6 bases). Germline lookup yields CDR1 KGHSH and CDR2 LQKENI. Deletions cut 4 bases from V and 2 bases from J, with 12 bases between. This CDR3 spans 14 amino acids. CDR3 sequence reads: CASSQSRGPYEQYF. The CDR3 nucleotides read TGTGCCAGCTCACAGTCCAGGGGACCCTACGAGCAGTACTTC.

V is TRBV5-1 and J is TRBJ1-1, with a possible D match to TRBD1 (5 bases). Per germline, CDR1 SGHRS and CDR2 YFSETQ. The CDR3 is made up of 16 amino acids. Between the trimmed V and J ends, which lost 2 bases and 0 bases, there was a span of 14 bases. The CDR3 sequence: CASSFEVTGLNTEAFF. In nucleotides, the CDR3 is TGCGCCAGCAGCTTTGAGGTAACAGGCTTGAACACTGAAGCTTTCTTT.

The chain links TRBV25-1 to TRBJ2-7, with D maybe TRBD2 (5 bases). Trimming took 1 base from V and 1 from J, leaving 14 bases between them. Germline V gene sequence: CDR1 MGHDK, CDR2 SYGVNS. The CDR3 covers 16 residues. In nucleotides, the CDR3 is TGTGCCAGCAGTGAATTCAAGGGCAGAGGGTCCTACGAGCAGTACTTC. Its protein is CASSEFKGRGSYEQYF.

This clone was seen more than once but under ten times. This chain uses TRBV19 with TRBJ2-7, with a tentative D call TRBD2 (6 bases). Trimming removed 4 bases from V and 0 bases from J, with 10 bases in between. Germline-derived CDR1 and CDR2 are LNHDA and SQIVND (reference sequence). The CDR3 is 14 residues long. CDR3 region: CASSTRDFSYEQYF. DNA for the CDR3: TGTGCCAGTAGTACCCGGGACTTCTCCTACGAGCAGTACTTC.

The V call is TRBV5-1, the J call TRBJ2-1; D is perhaps TRBD1 (5 bases). Deletions cut 4 bases from V and 0 bases from J, with 8 bases between. The CDR3 totals 14 residues. Per the germline V gene, CDR1 is SGHRS and CDR2 is YFSETQ. The CDR3 DNA follows: TGCGCCAGCAGCACTGACAGCTCCTACAATGAGCAGTTCTTC. This sequence encodes CASSTDSSYNEQFF. Full variable domain (missing parts from reference TRBV5-1 and TRBJ2-1): KAGVTQTPRYLIKTRGQQVTLSCSPISGHRSVSWYQQTPGQGLQFLFEYFSETQRNKGNFPGRFSGRQFSNSRSEMNVSTLELGDSALYLCASSTDSSYNEQFFGPGTRLTVL.

This clone occurred once. This chain links TRBV28 with TRBJ2-1; 10 bases agree with TRBD2. Germline-derived CDR1 and CDR2 are MDHEN and SYDVKM. Trimming took 1 base from V and 5 from J; bases not matched to a gene: 11. This CDR3 has 18 residues. The CDR3 DNA reads TGTGCCAGCAGTTTATTAGGCCTAGCGGGAGTAGGGAACAATGAGCAGTTCTTC. As protein: CASSLLGLAGVGNNEQFF.

J is TRBJ2-5 and V is TRBV28, with a weak D call TRBD1 (5 bases). V lost 6 bases to trimming and J lost 2 bases, with 13 bases between them. Germline CDR1 reads MDHEN; CDR2 reads SYDVKM. The CDR3 consists of 14 residues. Here the CDR3 DNA reads TGTGCCAGCAGCCTAACGACAGTTCAAGAGACCCAGTACTTC. Amino acid sequence: CASSLTTVQETQYF.

J is TRBJ1-1 and V is TRBV19; D gene unclear. CDR1 LNHDA and CDR2 SQIVND come from the germline V gene (reference sequence). Trimming cost V 6 bases and J 6 bases, with 20 bases left between them. This CDR3 has 15 amino acids. The CDR3 DNA reads as TGTGCCAGTAGAGATGGCGCGGACGGGATATCTGAAGCTTTCTTT. Translating it yields CASRDGADGISEAFF.

The chain carries TRBV4-2 and TRBJ1-2; unclear D gene. V lost 0 bases, J lost 0 bases, and 5 bases lay in between. There are 14 residues in the CDR3. The germline V gene encodes CDR1 LGHNA and CDR2 YNFKEQ. The DNA of the CDR3 is TGTGCCAGCAGCCAAGAAGCGACTAACTATGGCTACACCTTC. Its translation: CASSQEATNYGYTF.

V usage is TRBV14 and J usage is TRBJ2-1, with 11 bases matching TRBD2. This CDR3 spans 17 amino acids. The germline V gene encodes CDR1 SGHDN and CDR2 FVKESK. V dropped 4 bases and J dropped 2; count of bases not matched to a gene: 7. The CDR3 sequence: CASSPWTSGLPYNEQFF. CDR3 in DNA: TGTGCCAGCAGCCCCTGGACTAGCGGGCTTCCCTACAATGAGCAGTTCTTC.

For the CDR3, the DNA is TGTGCCAGCAGCCGAGGGGGGGACACAACTAGCGGGATTTGGAATGAGCAGTTCTTC. Translation: CASSRGGDTTSGIWNEQFF. The J gene is TRBJ2-1, the V gene TRBV7-3; TRBD2 matches at 10 bases. V shed 5 bases and J 7 bases; nucleotides not matched to a gene: 20. Germline values: CDR1 SGHTA, CDR2 FQGTGA. The CDR3 runs to 19 residues.

The chain uses TRBV15 and TRBJ1-2, with D possibly being TRBD1 (6 bases). Trimming left V 8 bases short and J 7 bases short, with 11 bases between. CDR1 and CDR2 from the germline V gene are LNHNV and YYDKDF (reference sequence). The CDR3 has 11 amino acids. The CDR3 here is CATGGHGGYTF. Written as DNA, the CDR3 is TGTGCCACCGGGGGACACGGTGGCTACACCTTC.

The CDR3 loop is CASRRTPGVESGEQFF. CDR3 DNA: TGCGCCAGCAGGCGCACACCGGGGGTGGAATCTGGGGAGCAGTTCTTC. The V call is TRBV5-1, the J call TRBJ2-1, with D possibly matching TRBD2 (6 bases). The CDR3 runs to 16 residues. Trimming stripped 5 bases from V and 10 bases from J, with 25 bases between. CDR1 is SGHRS, CDR2 YFSETQ, per germline. Combining the CDR3 with reference TRBV5-1 and TRBJ2-1 gives the whole variable domain KAGVTQTPRYLIKTRGQQVTLSCSPISGHRSVSWYQQTPGQGLQFLFEYFSETQRNKGNFPGRFSGRQFSNSRSEMNVSTLELGDSALYLCASRRTPGVESGEQFFGPGTRLTVL.

The CDR3, as DNA: TGTGCCTGGAAAGTCCGACTAGCGGGAGCAACTGAGCAGTTCTTC. Its protein is CAWKVRLAGATEQFF. The genes are TRBV30 and TRBJ2-1, with 12 bases lining up with TRBD2. V lost 4 bases, J lost 9 bases, and 10 bases stayed unmatched. In germline, CDR1 is GTSNPN, CDR2 SVGIG (reference sequence). The CDR3 runs to 15 residues.

This clone has only a few counts. The CDR3 region has the DNA TGTGCCTCTTACCCCTCGATATCCTCTAGGACCTACAATGAGCAGTTCTTC. This gives the protein CASYPSISSRTYNEQFF. The gene calls are TRBV19 and TRBJ2-1; no reliable D call. Germline CDR1 LNHDA, CDR2 SQIVND (reference sequence). V gave up 11 bases and J gave up 2 bases, with 25 bases separating them. This CDR3 contains 17 residues.

The rearrangement links TRBV9 to TRBJ2-5, with 9 bases identical to TRBD2. Looked up from germline, CDR1 is SGDLS and CDR2 is YYNGEE. This CDR3 has 16 residues. Germline trimming cut 4 bases from V and 5 bases from J; bases unmatched to any gene: 12. CDR3 nucleotides: TGTGCCAGCAGCCCGGGACTAGCAGCGATAAGGGAGACCCAGTACTTC. Protein sequence: CASSPGLAAIRETQYF.

The chain links TRBV29-1 to TRBJ2-1, with 9 bases identical to TRBD2. Germline-derived CDR1 and CDR2 are SQVTM and ANQGSEA. CDR3 length: 14 amino acids. Trimming at V came to 6 bases and at J to 4 bases, leaving 7 bases not matched to a gene. In DNA form, the CDR3 reads TGCAGCGTCGGCGGGACTAGCTGGTACAATGAGCAGTTCTTC. Its translation: CSVGGTSWYNEQFF.

This clone has only a few counts. The gene calls are TRBV11-2 and TRBJ2-7; 9 nucleotides line up with TRBD2. The CDR3 spans 17 residues. V trimming: 6 bases; J trimming: 2 bases; junction bases outside the gene matches: 14. Germline lookup yields CDR1 SGHAT and CDR2 FQNNGV. CDR3 sequence reads: CASSYYPRGRAPYEQYF. In nucleotides, the CDR3 is TGTGCCAGCAGTTATTATCCCCGCGGGAGGGCCCCCTACGAGCAGTACTTC.

This clone turned up a few times. The genes are TRBV6-1 and TRBJ1-2; maybe TRBD1 (5 bases). The V gene lost 3 bases and the J gene lost 8 bases, with 19 bases spanning the gap. This CDR3 is built from 15 residues. Per germline, CDR1 MNHNS and CDR2 SASEGT. CDR3 coding DNA: TGTGCCAGCAGTGAGGGGGGACTTCCAACCGGCGGCTACACCTTC. Translated, it gives CASSEGGLPTGGYTF.

This clone was detected only a few times. The chain combines TRBV5-4 with TRBJ2-5; 12 positions agree with TRBD1. CDR1 SGHNT and CDR2 YYREEE come from the germline V gene (reference sequence). J lost 4 bases, V lost 4 bases, and 8 bases had no gene match. CDR3 length: 16 amino acids. CDR3 sequence: CASSTGQGAIIETQYF. Written as DNA, the CDR3 is TGTGCCAGCAGCACGGGACAGGGGGCAATTATAGAGACCCAGTACTTC.

This chain joins TRBV4-1 and TRBJ2-1; D call uncertain. Between the trimmed V and J ends, which lost 2 bases and 9 bases, there was a span of 11 bases. The CDR3 has 13 amino acids. Germline lookup yields CDR1 MGHRA and CDR2 YSYEKL. As DNA, the CDR3 is TGCGCCAGCAGCCAAAGGAGTTACGGTGAGCAGTTCTTC. Protein: CASSQRSYGEQFF.

The CDR3 DNA follows: TGTGCCAGCAGCTTAGATATCGGGGAGCTGTTTTTT. Amino acid sequence: CASSLDIGELFF. V is TRBV11-3 and J is TRBJ2-2, with D unresolved. Germline CDR1 SGHNT, CDR2 YENEEA. The ends were cut back, 0 bases at V and 7 bases at J, with 3 bases in the middle. The CDR3 runs 12 residues.

This clone was picked up a small number of times. This chain uses TRBV14 with TRBJ2-1; D gene ambiguous. Germline CDR1 and CDR2: SGHDN and FVKESK. The CDR3 sequence is 13 residues long. V dropped 4 bases and J dropped 7 bases, with 11 bases sitting between them. CDR3 nucleotide sequence: TGTGCCAGCAGCCCAAGTACAGAGAATGAGCAGTTCTTC. Residues: CASSPSTENEQFF.

This clone was observed a handful of times. The chain couples TRBV28 to TRBJ2-1; D gene ambiguous. The CDR3 spans 13 residues. Per germline, CDR1 MDHEN and CDR2 SYDVKM. The V and J ends lost 7 bases and 0 bases respectively, with 7 bases between them. CDR3: CASKESSYNEQFF. For the CDR3, the DNA is TGTGCCAGCAAAGAGAGCTCCTACAATGAGCAGTTCTTC.

The V and J genes are TRBV5-4 and TRBJ2-3; possible D gene TRBD2, 5 bases. Trimming removed 0 bases from V and 0 bases from J, with 17 bases in between. CDR1 and CDR2 (germline): SGHNT, YYREEE (reference sequence). The CDR3 runs 18 residues. CDR3 sequence reads: CASSLEGVGHLSTDTQYF. The DNA for the CDR3 is TGTGCCAGCAGCTTGGAGGGAGTAGGGCACCTCAGCACAGATACGCAGTATTTT.